The present T cell receptor beta chain was sequenced within a study of cytomegalovirus exposure and HLA in healthy donors. This clone was detected a few times. This CDR3 has 14 amino acids. From germline, CDR1 is SGHVS and CDR2 FNYEAQ. Trimming pared 1 base from V and 6 bases from J, leaving 10 bases between. The PCR ran on 60 Vbeta and 13 Jbeta primers. Generated by immunoSEQ multiplex PCR, the TCRdb table keeps only in-frame clones and is missing some. The sample holds roughly 80,000 clones, 62% seen once. The clonotype originates from a male donor in good health and CMV-seropositive. Source material: PBMCs. This sequence joins TRBV7-6 and TRBJ2-1, with D maybe TRBD2 (6 bases). The DNA of the CDR3 is TGTGCCAGCAGCTTAGAGGAGGGGTTCAATGAGCAGTTCTTC. Its protein is CASSLEEGFNEQFF.